The clone carrying this T cell receptor (beta chain) has only a few counts. The antigen is not known. TCR cDNA was made by 5'RACE template switching, adding a universal primer site and UMIs. Each CDR3 protein gets one entry after TCRdb re-called the 5' RACE reads with MiXCR. The sample has some 670,000 distinct CDR3 sequences; over 9% are singletons. The data are from a study of T cells after yellow fever vaccination. Findings of the study overall: Booster samples showed a return of most primary-vaccination clones (roughly 96% CD4, 70% to 90% CD8). Researchers report a weaker secondary response that nonetheless peaked faster, day 5 versus 15. One caveat is that FACS-sorted repertoires could contain abundant clonotypes contaminating from the bulk population.

The CDR3 extends over 16 amino acids. Trimming stripped 1 base from V and 1 base from J, with 13 bases between. The germline gives CDR1 SEHNR, CDR2 FQNEAQ (reference sequence). This sample comprised PBMCs, obtained on the day of the yellow fever booster vaccination. The J gene is TRBJ2-5, the V gene TRBV7-9, with D perhaps TRBD2 (6 bases). The origin of this receptor is a man younger than 45 who received the YFV17D yellow fever vaccine. This CDR3 reads CASSLDGRRGQETQYF. The CDR3 DNA sequence: TGTGCCAGCAGCTTAGATGGTCGGCGGGGCCAAGAGACCCAGTACTTC.